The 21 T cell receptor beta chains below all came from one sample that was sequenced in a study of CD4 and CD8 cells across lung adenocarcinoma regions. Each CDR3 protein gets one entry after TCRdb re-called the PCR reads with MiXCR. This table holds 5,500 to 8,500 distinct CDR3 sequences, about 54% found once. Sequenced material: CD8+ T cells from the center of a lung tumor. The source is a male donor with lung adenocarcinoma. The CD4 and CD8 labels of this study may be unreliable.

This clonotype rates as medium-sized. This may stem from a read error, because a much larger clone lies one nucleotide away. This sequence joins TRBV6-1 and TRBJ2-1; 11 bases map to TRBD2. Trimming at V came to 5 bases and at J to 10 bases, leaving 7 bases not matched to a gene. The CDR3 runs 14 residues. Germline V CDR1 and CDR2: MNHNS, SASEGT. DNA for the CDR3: TGTGCCAGCAGTCTCCGGACTAGCGGGTACGAGCAGTTCTTC. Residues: CASSLRTSGYEQFF.

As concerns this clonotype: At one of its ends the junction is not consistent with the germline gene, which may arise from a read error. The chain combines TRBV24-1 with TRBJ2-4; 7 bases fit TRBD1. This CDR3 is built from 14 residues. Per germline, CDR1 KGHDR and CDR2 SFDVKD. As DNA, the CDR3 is TGTGCCACCAGTGCTGACAGGGCCAAAAACACGCAGTATTTC. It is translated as CATSADRAKNTQYF.

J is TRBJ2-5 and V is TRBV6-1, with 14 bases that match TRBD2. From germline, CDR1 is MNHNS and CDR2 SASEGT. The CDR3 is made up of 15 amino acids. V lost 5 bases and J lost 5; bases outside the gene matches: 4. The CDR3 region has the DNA TGTGCCAGCAGTAGGACTAGCGGGAGGAGCGAGACCCAGTACTTC. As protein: CASSRTSGRSETQYF.

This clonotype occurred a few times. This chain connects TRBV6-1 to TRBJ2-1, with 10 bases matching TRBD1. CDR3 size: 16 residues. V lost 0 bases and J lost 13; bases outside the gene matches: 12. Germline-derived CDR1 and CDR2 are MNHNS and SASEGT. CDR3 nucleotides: TGTGCCAGCAGTGAAGCCCAGACAGGGGGCCAAGAGACCCAGTTCTTC. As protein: CASSEAQTGGQETQFF.

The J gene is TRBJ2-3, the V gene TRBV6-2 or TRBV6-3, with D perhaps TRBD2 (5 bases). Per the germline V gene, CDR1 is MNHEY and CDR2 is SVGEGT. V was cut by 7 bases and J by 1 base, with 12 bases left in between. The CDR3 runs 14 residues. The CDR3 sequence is CASISGSGTDTQYF. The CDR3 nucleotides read TGTGCCAGCATCAGTGGGAGTGGCACAGATACGCAGTATTTT.

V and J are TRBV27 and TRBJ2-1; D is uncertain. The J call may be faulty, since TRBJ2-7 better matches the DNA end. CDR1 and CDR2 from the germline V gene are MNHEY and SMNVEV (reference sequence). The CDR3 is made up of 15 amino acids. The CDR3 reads CASRNPAPLGNEQYF. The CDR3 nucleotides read TGTGCCAGCCGGAACCCCGCCCCCCTTGGGAACGAGCAGTACTTC.

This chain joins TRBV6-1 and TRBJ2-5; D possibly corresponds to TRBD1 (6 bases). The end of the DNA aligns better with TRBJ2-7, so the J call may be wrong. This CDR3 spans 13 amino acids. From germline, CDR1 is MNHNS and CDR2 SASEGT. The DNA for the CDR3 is TGTGCCAGCACCAGGGGTTCTGTCTACGAGCAGTACTTC. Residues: CASTRGSVYEQYF.

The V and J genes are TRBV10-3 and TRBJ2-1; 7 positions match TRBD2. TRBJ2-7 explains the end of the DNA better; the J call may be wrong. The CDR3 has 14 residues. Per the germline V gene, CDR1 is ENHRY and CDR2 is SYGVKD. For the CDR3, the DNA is TGTGCCACCGGACGGGGAGGGAGCTACGATACGCAGTACTTC. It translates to CATGRGGSYDTQYF.

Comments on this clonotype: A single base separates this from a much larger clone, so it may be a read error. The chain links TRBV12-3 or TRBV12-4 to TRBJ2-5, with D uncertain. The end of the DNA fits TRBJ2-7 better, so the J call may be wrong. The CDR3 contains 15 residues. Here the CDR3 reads CASSPGPGFHYEQYF. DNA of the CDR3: TGTGCCAGCAGTCCCGGACCAGGATTTCACTACGAGCAGTACTTC.

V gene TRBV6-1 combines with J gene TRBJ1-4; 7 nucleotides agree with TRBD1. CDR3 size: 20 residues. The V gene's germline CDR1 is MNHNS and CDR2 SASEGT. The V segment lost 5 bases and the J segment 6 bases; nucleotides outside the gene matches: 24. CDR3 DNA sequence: TGTGCCAGCAGTAGAAACAGGGGTGATGTCTTGACAACTAGAGATGAAAAACTGTTTTTT. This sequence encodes CASSRNRGDVLTTRDEKLFF.

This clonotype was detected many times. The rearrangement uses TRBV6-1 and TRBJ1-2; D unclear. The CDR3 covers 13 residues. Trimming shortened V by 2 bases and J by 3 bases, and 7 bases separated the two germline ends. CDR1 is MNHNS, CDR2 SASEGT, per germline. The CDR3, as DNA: TGTGCCAGCAGTGAACAGCCTGACTATGGCTACACCTTC. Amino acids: CASSEQPDYGYTF.

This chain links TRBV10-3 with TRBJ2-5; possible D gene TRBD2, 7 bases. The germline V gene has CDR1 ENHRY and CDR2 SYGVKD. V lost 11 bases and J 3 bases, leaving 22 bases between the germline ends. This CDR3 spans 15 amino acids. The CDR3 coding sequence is TGTGCCGGGGGGTCCGGGGGAGGGGACAAAGAGACCCAGTACTTC. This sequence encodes CAGGSGGGDKETQYF.

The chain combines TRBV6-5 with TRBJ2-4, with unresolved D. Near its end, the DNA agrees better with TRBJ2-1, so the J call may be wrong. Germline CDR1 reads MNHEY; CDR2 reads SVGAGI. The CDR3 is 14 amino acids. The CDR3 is CASSYDGPLEEQFF. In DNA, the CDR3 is TGTGCCAGCAGTTACGACGGCCCCCTCGAGGAGCAGTTCTTC.

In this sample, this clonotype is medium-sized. In DNA, the CDR3 is TGTGCCAGCAAGCGGACAGGCCAATCCTACGAGCAGTACTTC. Residues: CASKRTGQSYEQYF. J is TRBJ2-7 and V is TRBV6-1; 7 bases line up with TRBD1. The CDR3 runs to 14 residues. J lost 1 base, V lost 7 bases, and 7 bases had no gene match. CDR1 is MNHNS, CDR2 SASEGT, per germline.

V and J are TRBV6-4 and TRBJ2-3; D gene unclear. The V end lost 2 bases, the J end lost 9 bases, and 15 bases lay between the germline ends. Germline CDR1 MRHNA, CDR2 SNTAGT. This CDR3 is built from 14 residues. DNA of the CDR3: TGTGCCAGCAGTGACGGCCTAGACGGAGAGACGCAGTATTTT. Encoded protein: CASSDGLDGETQYF.

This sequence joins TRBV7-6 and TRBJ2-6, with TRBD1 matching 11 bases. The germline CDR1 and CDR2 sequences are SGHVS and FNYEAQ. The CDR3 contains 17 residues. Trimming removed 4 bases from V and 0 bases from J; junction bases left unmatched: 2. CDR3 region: CASSSGTGGSGANVLTF. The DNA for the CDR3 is TGTGCCAGCAGCTCCGGGACAGGGGGCTCTGGGGCCAACGTCCTGACTTTC.

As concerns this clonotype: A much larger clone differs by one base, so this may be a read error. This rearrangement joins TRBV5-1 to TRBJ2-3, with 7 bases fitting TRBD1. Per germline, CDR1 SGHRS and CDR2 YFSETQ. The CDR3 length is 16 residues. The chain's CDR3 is CANSLPEGAKTDTQYF. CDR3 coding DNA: TGCGCCAACAGCTTACCAGAGGGGGCCAAGACAGATACGCAGTATTTT.

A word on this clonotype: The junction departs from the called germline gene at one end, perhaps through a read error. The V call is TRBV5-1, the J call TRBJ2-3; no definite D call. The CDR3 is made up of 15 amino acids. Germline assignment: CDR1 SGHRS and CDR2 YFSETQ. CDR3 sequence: CARTPRPGATDTQYF. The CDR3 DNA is TGCGCCCGCACCCCGAGGCCCGGAGCCACAGACACGCAGTACTTT.

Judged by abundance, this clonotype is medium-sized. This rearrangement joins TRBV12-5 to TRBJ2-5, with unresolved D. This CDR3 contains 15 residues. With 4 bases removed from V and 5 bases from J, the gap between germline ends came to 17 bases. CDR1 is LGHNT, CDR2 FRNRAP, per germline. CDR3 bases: TGTGCTAGTGGTTCCAACGTGAGCTTGACGGAGACCCAGTACTTC. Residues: CASGSNVSLTETQYF.

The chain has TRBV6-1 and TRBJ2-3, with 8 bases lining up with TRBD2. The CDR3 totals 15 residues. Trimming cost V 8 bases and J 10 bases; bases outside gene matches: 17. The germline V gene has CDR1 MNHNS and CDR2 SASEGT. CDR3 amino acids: CASFSGAANTDAQYF. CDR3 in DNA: TGTGCCAGCTTTAGCGGGGCGGCGAACACCGATGCGCAGTATTTT.

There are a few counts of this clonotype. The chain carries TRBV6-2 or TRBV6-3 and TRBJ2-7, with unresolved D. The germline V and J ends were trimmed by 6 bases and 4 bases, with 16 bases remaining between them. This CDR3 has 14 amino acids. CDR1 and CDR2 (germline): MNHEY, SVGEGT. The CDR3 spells CASSRTSASYEQYF. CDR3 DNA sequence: TGTGCCAGCAGCCGCACATCGGCTAGTTACGAGCAGTACTTC.